The 2 T cell receptor beta chains below all came from one sample that was sequenced in a study of blood T cell repertoires in COVID-19. TCRdb's table, derived via immunoSEQ multiplex PCR, lists solely in-frame clones and lacks some. This sample yields roughly 340,000 clones, of which around 89% are seen a single time; less than 3.5% belongs to the top ten. Sequences were obtained from peripheral blood. The receptors originated from a woman under 40 with COVID-19, enrolled during active disease.

This chain links TRBV12-1 with TRBJ2-2; the DNA was not compared with TRBD2, the D call given in the table. TRBV12-1 is labeled a pseudogene. This CDR3 is 16 amino acids long. The chain's CDR3 is CASSPIQRTNTGELFF. The CDR3 DNA reads as TGTGCCAGCAGTCCAATTCAGCGGACGAACACCGGGGAGCTGTTTTTT.

CDR3 protein: CASSRDSHNQPQHF. The CDR3 DNA sequence: TGTGCCAGCAGCCGGGACAGCCACAATCAGCCCCAGCATTTT. The genes are TRBV9 and TRBJ1-5; 7 positions match TRBD1. Looked up from germline, CDR1 is SGDLS and CDR2 is YYNGEE. V lost 4 bases and J lost 3; bases outside the gene matches: 4. CDR3 length equals 14 residues.